The entry that follows covers one T cell receptor (beta chain) sequence. Its antigen is as yet unknown. Described treatment: about 20 received Ad26.COV2.S at low or high dose, single or two shots; five or six received placebo; per-sample allocation not given. The investigators took samples on day 63 after the first vaccine or placebo injection. Expressing Wuhan-strain SARS-CoV-2 spike, an Ad26 vector served as the vaccine. This sample is part of a study of Ad26.COV2.S vaccination and SARS-CoV-2 variants. The CDR3 sequence is 15 residues long. The germline V and J ends were trimmed by 1 base and 3 bases, with 11 bases remaining between them. Looked up from germline, CDR1 is KGHDR and CDR2 is SFDVKD. Study-wide points: Placebo and vaccine recipients had non-spike TCR breadth that was similar.

Data came from immunoSEQ multiplex PCR; TCRdb stores just in-frame clones and leaves some out. The sample consists of approximately 240,000 clones, roughly 90% of them appearing once. The TCR sequence derives from a person aged 18-60 years who received the Ad26.COV2.S COVID-19 vaccine or a placebo. The sequenced sample was peripheral blood, obtained in a trial of Ad26.COV2.S vaccine versus placebo. The rearrangement joins TRBV24-1 to TRBJ2-5; D is unresolved. The CDR3 DNA follows: TGTGCCACCAGTGATTTTATTGACGGAAAAGAGACCCAGTACTTC. It codes for CATSDFIDGKETQYF.